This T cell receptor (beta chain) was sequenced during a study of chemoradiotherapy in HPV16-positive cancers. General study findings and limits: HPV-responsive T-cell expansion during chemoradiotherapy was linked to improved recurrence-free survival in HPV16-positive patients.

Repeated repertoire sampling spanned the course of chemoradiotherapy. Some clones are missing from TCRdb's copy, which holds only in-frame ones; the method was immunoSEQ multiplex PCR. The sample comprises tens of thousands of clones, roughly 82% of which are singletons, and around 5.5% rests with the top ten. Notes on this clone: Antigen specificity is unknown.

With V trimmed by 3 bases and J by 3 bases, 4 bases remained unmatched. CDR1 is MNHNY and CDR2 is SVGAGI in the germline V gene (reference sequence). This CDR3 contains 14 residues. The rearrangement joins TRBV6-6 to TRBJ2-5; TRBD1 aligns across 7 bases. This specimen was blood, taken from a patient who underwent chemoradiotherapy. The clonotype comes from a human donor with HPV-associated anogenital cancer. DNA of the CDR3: TGTGCCAGCAGTTATGGCAGGGGGAAAGAGACCCAGTACTTC. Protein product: CASSYGRGKETQYF.